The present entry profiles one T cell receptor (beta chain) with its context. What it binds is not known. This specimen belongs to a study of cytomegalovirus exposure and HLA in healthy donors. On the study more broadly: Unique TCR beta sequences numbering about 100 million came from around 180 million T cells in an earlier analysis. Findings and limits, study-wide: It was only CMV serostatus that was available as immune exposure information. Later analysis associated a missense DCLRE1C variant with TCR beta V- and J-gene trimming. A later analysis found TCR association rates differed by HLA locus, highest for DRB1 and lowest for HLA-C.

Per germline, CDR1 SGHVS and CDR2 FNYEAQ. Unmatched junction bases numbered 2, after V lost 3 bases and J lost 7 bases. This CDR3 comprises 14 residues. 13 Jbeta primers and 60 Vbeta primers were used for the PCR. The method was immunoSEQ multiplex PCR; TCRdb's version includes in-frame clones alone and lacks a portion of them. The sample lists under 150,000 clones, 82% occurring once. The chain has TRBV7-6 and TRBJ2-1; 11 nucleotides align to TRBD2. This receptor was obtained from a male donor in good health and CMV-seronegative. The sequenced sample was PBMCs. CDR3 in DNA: TGTGCCAGCAGCTTGACTAGCGGGATAAATGAGCAGTTCTTC. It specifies CASSLTSGINEQFF.